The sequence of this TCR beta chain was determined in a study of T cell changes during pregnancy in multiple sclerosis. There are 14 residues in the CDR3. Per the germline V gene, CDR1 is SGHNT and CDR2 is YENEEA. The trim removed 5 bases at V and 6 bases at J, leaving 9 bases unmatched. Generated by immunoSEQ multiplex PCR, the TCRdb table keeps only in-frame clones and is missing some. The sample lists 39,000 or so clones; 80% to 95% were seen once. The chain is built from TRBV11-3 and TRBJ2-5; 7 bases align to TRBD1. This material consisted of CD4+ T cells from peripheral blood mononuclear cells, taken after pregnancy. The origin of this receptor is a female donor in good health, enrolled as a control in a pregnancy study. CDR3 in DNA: TGTGCCAGCAGCCGTGGGACAGTACCGCAGACCCAGTACTTC. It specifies CASSRGTVPQTQYF.